The present T cell receptor (beta chain) was sequenced within a study of blood T cell repertoires in COVID-19. Background on the study: The samples span acute and convalescent COVID-19 from the United States, Italy and Spain.

Germline CDR1 is SGHVS and CDR2 is FQNEAQ. Trimming left V 1 base short and J 8 bases short, with 11 bases between. The CDR3 covers 13 residues. A Seattle source enrolled patients during active infection and followed them longitudinally. Measured with immunoSEQ multiplex PCR; TCRdb has only the in-frame clones, and not every one. The sample lists approximately 290,000 clones, approximately 85% seen once, with roughly 0.87% in the top ten. The sample comprised peripheral blood. The clonotype was recovered from a human donor with COVID-19, enrolled during active disease. The donor label of this sample is uncertain. V and J are TRBV7-8 and TRBJ1-2, with D possibly being TRBD1 (5 bases). The CDR3 nucleotides are TGTGCCAGCAGCTTAGAGGGGCCCGGAGGCTACACCTTC. Translating gives CASSLEGPGGYTF.